One T cell receptor (beta chain) is described in this entry. The CDR3 extends over 14 amino acids. Trimming at V came to 3 bases and at J to 6 bases, leaving 7 bases not matched to a gene. In germline, CDR1 is LNHDA, CDR2 SQIVND (reference sequence). TCRdb's table, derived via immunoSEQ multiplex PCR, lists solely in-frame clones and lacks some. The sample shows about 1 million clones, 65% to 80% of them seen only once. This record belongs to a study of shared clonotypes between healthy human individuals. The source material was memory CD4+ T cells sorted from blood. The subset is: CD45RA-negative fraction. The receptor comes from a young man in good health. The J gene is TRBJ2-7, the V gene TRBV19; 8 bases agree with TRBD1. CDR3 nucleotide sequence: TGTGCCAGTAGTATGACCCGGGACAGGTCCGAGCAGTACTTC. Translated: CASSMTRDRSEQYF.